The 9 T cell receptor beta chains below all came from one sample that was sequenced in a study of vaccination effects on CD4 cells after COVID-19. Isolation of CD4+ T cells took place after ten to eleven days of culture. The person had a PCR-confirmed SARS-CoV-2 infection during March to December 2020. As their vaccination, participants received two doses of either BNT162b2 or mRNA-1273. These receptors' targets are unknown. Data came from immunoSEQ multiplex PCR; TCRdb stores just in-frame clones and leaves some out. The table has around 50,000 clones, about 70% seen once. The sequences come from CD4+ T cells from PBMCs cultured without peptide, collected after COVID-19 vaccination. The receptors shown here come from a human donor who had a prior SARS-CoV-2 infection.

This clone was detected only once. J is TRBJ2-1 and V is TRBV9; D not resolved. Germline lookup yields CDR1 SGDLS and CDR2 YYNGEE. V was shortened by 3 bases and J by 10 bases, with 14 bases between the two germline ends. The CDR3 is 13 amino acids. The CDR3 DNA reads TGTGCCAGCAGCGCCCGCTCGGCTTTGGAGCAGTTCTTC. This translates into CASSARSALEQFF.

V usage is TRBV15 and J usage is TRBJ2-1; no definite D call. Germline CDR1 reads LNHNV; CDR2 reads YYDKDF (reference sequence). This CDR3 spans 18 amino acids. V lost 0 bases and J lost 0, with 15 bases in between. The CDR3 is CATSREGWAPGSYNEQFF. The CDR3 nucleotides are TGTGCCACCAGCAGAGAAGGTTGGGCCCCCGGCTCCTACAATGAGCAGTTCTTC.

This sequence joins TRBV5-6 and TRBJ2-2, with TRBD2 matching 8 bases. The CDR3 covers 18 residues. CDR1 is SGHDT and CDR2 is YYEEEE in the germline V gene. The junction had 15 bases not matched to a gene; V was cut back by 4 bases and J by 4 bases. This CDR3 reads CASSPGVAGIAGTGELFF. The CDR3 DNA sequence: TGTGCCAGCAGCCCCGGGGTAGCGGGGATCGCGGGCACCGGGGAGCTGTTTTTT. Full variable domain (rest looked up from reference TRBV5-6 and TRBJ2-2): DAGVTQSPTHLIKTRGQQVTLRCSPKSGHDTVSWYQQALGQGPQFIFQYYEEEERQRGNFPDRFSGHQFPNYSSELNVNALLLGDSALYLCASSPGVAGIAGTGELFFGEGSRLTVL.

The J gene is TRBJ1-1, the V gene TRBV10-3, with TRBD1 matching 9 bases. Unmatched junction bases numbered 6, after V lost 7 bases and J lost 3 bases. The germline V gene encodes CDR1 ENHRY and CDR2 SYGVKD. The CDR3 is 14 amino acids. This chain's CDR3 is CAITSRDRDTEAFF. The CDR3 DNA reads as TGTGCCATCACCTCACGGGACAGGGACACTGAAGCTTTCTTT.

The genes are TRBV11-2 and TRBJ1-1; D perhaps matches TRBD1 (5 bases). CDR3 length equals 15 residues. CDR1 is SGHAT, CDR2 FQNNGV, per germline. Trimming stripped 5 bases from V and 1 base from J, with 14 bases between. DNA of the CDR3: TGTGCCAGCAGCCCCGGGACGCGGTGGAACACTGAAGCTTTCTTT. Its protein is CASSPGTRWNTEAFF.

J is TRBJ2-7 and V is TRBV7-3, with 8 positions matching TRBD1. Germline values: CDR1 SGHTA, CDR2 FQGTGA. This CDR3 has 15 residues. V was clipped by 5 bases and J by 3 bases; unmatched bases: 9. Written as DNA, the CDR3 is TGTGCCAGCAGCCTAAATCCCGGGACAGGCTACGAGCAGTACTTC. Translation gives CASSLNPGTGYEQYF.

The chain combines TRBV5-6 with TRBJ1-2; 7 bases map to TRBD1. The CDR3 has 15 amino acids. V was pared by 6 bases and J by 4 bases, with 12 bases of the junction left unmatched. The V gene's germline CDR1 is SGHDT and CDR2 YYEEEE. The CDR3 here is CASTRNRGLSYGYTF. CDR3 DNA: TGTGCCAGCACACGAAACAGGGGTTTGAGCTATGGCTACACCTTC.

This clone has just a few counts. This sequence joins TRBV6-5 and TRBJ2-7; maybe TRBD1 (5 bases). V was clipped by 5 bases and J by 3 bases, with 14 bases between them. From germline, CDR1 is MNHEY and CDR2 SVGAGI. The CDR3 covers 14 residues. The DNA of the CDR3 is TGTGCCAGCAGTAACCAGGGTTCGGGCTACGAGCAGTACTTC. It translates to CASSNQGSGYEQYF.

This rearrangement joins TRBV4-2 to TRBJ2-4, with D possibly being TRBD1 or TRBD2 (5 bases each). In germline, CDR1 is LGHNA, CDR2 YNFKEQ. V gave up 0 bases and J gave up 5 bases, with 11 bases separating them. The CDR3 has 15 residues. CDR3 loop: CASSQDRGNQNIQYF. The DNA of the CDR3 is TGTGCCAGCAGCCAAGATCGGGGCAACCAAAACATTCAGTACTTC.